What follows are 21 T cell receptor beta chains derived from one specimen sequenced in a study of blood T cell repertoires in COVID-19. Profiled with immunoSEQ multiplex PCR; TCRdb holds only in-frame clones, not every one. This repertoire shows hundreds of thousands of clones, around nine tenths found once; its top ten account for approximately 9.3%. The sample was PBMCs or T cells enriched from blood (not recorded which). These receptors all stem from a woman aged 45-59 years who had recovered from COVID-19.

The V gene is TRBV9, the J gene TRBJ2-2, with 9 bases that match TRBD1. Trimming took 4 bases from V and 4 from J; bases not matched to a gene: 5. The CDR3 runs 15 residues. Per germline, CDR1 SGDLS and CDR2 YYNGEE. The CDR3, as DNA: TGTGCCAGCAGCATATCGACAGGGGGCACCGGGGAGCTGTTTTTT. It codes for CASSISTGGTGELFF.

The V and J genes are TRBV20-1 and TRBJ2-1, with 8 bases fitting TRBD1. The CDR3 length is 10 residues. Per germline, CDR1 DFQATT and CDR2 SNEGSKA (reference sequence). As DNA, the CDR3 is TGCAGGGCCTCAGGGGGCGAGCAGTTCTTC. This encodes CRASGGEQFF.

This sequence joins TRBV12-5 and TRBJ2-2; weak D call: TRBD2 (5 bases). Germline assignment: CDR1 LGHNT and CDR2 FRNRAP. The CDR3 contains 12 residues. V was cut by 1 base and J by 8 bases, with 5 bases left in between. The CDR3, as DNA: TGTGCTAGTGGTTTGGCGGGAGGGGAGCTGTTTTTT. Translation gives CASGLAGGELFF.

A single count supports this clone. The chain recombines TRBV6-5 with TRBJ2-1, with 8 nucleotides matching TRBD2. The V gene end was trimmed by 10 bases and the J gene end by 6 bases; junction bases not matched to a gene: 14. Germline V gene lookup returns CDR1 MNHEY and CDR2 SVGAGI. The CDR3 extends over 15 amino acids. The CDR3: CAIPPGTSRLNEQFF. In nucleotides, the CDR3 is TGTGCCATCCCCCCCGGGACTAGTCGGCTCAATGAGCAGTTCTTC.

This chain joins TRBV28 and TRBJ2-5, with TRBD2 matching 7 bases. Germline V gives CDR1 MDHEN, CDR2 SYDVKM. V lost 2 bases and J lost 4; bases outside the gene matches: 1. The CDR3 is made up of 13 amino acids. For the CDR3, the DNA is TGTGCCAGCAGTTTAGGGGGGGGAGAGACCCAGTACTTC. Encoded protein: CASSLGGGETQYF.

The V and J genes are TRBV5-4 and TRBJ2-5; D remains unclear. V shed 0 bases and J shed 1 base, with 10 bases lying between them. Germline loops: CDR1 SGHNT, CDR2 YYREEE (reference sequence). The CDR3 consists of 15 residues. CDR3 nucleotide sequence: TGTGCCAGCAGCTTGGCCGCCGCGGTCCAAGAGACCCAGTACTTC. The encoded protein is CASSLAAAVQETQYF.

The rearrangement joins TRBV4-3 to TRBJ1-3; no clear D gene. V lost 0 bases to trimming and J lost 3 bases, with 12 bases between them. Germline V gene sequence: CDR1 LGHNA, CDR2 YSLEER. The CDR3 has 16 residues. Here the CDR3 reads CASSQDLEKSGNTIYF. CDR3 nucleotide sequence: TGCGCCAGCAGCCAAGATCTGGAGAAAAGTGGAAACACCATATATTTT.

This clone was seen a handful of times. The CDR3 spells CSVEDHRTYEQYF. CDR3 DNA sequence: TGCAGCGTTGAAGACCACAGGACCTACGAGCAGTACTTC. This chain links TRBV29-1 with TRBJ2-7; TRBD1 is a possible D gene (5 bases). This CDR3 has 13 residues. Germline lookup yields CDR1 SQVTM and CDR2 ANQGSEA. The ends were cut back, 0 bases at V and 2 bases at J, with 8 bases in the middle.

V usage is TRBV27 and J usage is TRBJ1-1, with D possibly TRBD1 on 6 matching bases. CDR1 MNHEY and CDR2 SMNVEV come from the germline V gene (reference sequence). V was trimmed by 4 bases and J by 0 bases, leaving 12 bases between them. The CDR3 length is 15 residues. The CDR3 coding sequence is TGTGCCAGCAGTTCCGGACAGCACATGAACACTGAAGCTTTCTTT. It specifies CASSSGQHMNTEAFF.

The CDR3 region has the DNA TGTGCCAGCAGCGTAATGAGCGGGGGGCCATGGTTCTTC. Its protein product is CASSVMSGGPWFF. The chain employs TRBV9 and TRBJ2-1; 9 positions match TRBD2. Germline-derived CDR1 and CDR2 are SGDLS and YYNGEE. The ends lost 1 base at V and 15 bases at J; junction bases unmatched: 8. This CDR3 contains 13 residues.

This rearrangement joins TRBV3-1 (or the pseudogene TRBV3-2) to TRBJ1-6, with D unclear. This CDR3 comprises 14 residues. With 1 base removed from V and 4 bases from J, the gap between germline ends came to 5 bases. Per the germline V gene, CDR1 is LGHDT and CDR2 is YNNKEL (reference sequence). The CDR3 sequence: CASSQANYNSPLHF. The CDR3 DNA reads TGTGCCAGCAGCCAAGCTAATTATAATTCACCCCTCCACTTT.

The chain has TRBV30 and TRBJ2-7; D might be TRBD2 (7 bases). Trimming removed 5 bases from V and 3 bases from J, with 14 bases in between. This CDR3 spans 13 amino acids. Looked up from germline, CDR1 is GTSNPN and CDR2 is SVGIG (reference sequence). CDR3 protein: CAWGGASGYEQYF. The CDR3 nucleotides read TGTGCCTGGGGGGGGGCTAGCGGCTACGAGCAGTACTTC.

The chain joins TRBV12-3 or TRBV12-4 to TRBJ2-7; perhaps TRBD2 as D (5 bases). The V end lost 5 bases, the J end lost 5 bases, and 10 bases lay between the germline ends. This CDR3 is 12 amino acids long. The DNA for the CDR3 is TGTGCCAGCAGTCCCGGGATCAACGAGCAGTACTTC. Residues: CASSPGINEQYF.

The chain couples TRBV9 to TRBJ1-2; D may be TRBD1 (6 bases). CDR1 is SGDLS and CDR2 is YYNGEE in the germline V gene. V lost 3 bases, J lost 1 base, and 10 bases lay in between. This CDR3 is 14 amino acids long. CDR3: CASSGRQDNYGYTF. For the CDR3, the DNA is TGTGCCAGCAGCGGAAGACAGGATAACTATGGCTACACCTTC.

This sequence joins TRBV7-8 and TRBJ1-3; 9 positions match TRBD1. V lost 5 bases, J lost 5 bases, and 4 bases stayed unmatched. The germline CDR1 and CDR2 sequences are SGHVS and FQNEAQ. This CDR3 region has 14 residues. For the CDR3, the DNA is TGTGCCAGCAGCCCGGACAGGGGAAGAAACACCATATATTTT. This sequence encodes CASSPDRGRNTIYF. Drawing the rest from reference TRBV7-8 and TRBJ1-3, the complete variable domain is GAGVSQSPRYKVAKRGQDVALRCDPISGHVSLFWYQQALGQGPEFLTYFQNEAQLDKSGLPSDRFFAERPEGSVSTLKIQRTQQEDSAVYLCASSPDRGRNTIYFGEGSWLTVV.

The V call is TRBV28, the J call TRBJ1-2, with TRBD1 as a possible D gene (5 bases). This CDR3 spans 14 amino acids. Germline V gives CDR1 MDHEN, CDR2 SYDVKM. V shed 8 bases and J shed 0 bases, with 13 bases lying between them. CDR3 loop: CASRWAGTNYGYTF. The CDR3, as DNA: TGTGCCAGCCGATGGGCAGGGACTAACTATGGCTACACCTTC.

As DNA, the CDR3 is TGTGCCATCAGTGAGTCACAGACAGGGTTTGGCCACGAGCAGTACTTC. Translated: CAISESQTGFGHEQYF. The genes are TRBV10-3 and TRBJ2-7; 7 bases align to TRBD1. Trimming removed 0 bases from V and 5 bases from J; junction bases left unmatched: 10. The germline CDR1 and CDR2 sequences are ENHRY and SYGVKD. CDR3 size: 16 residues.

This clone was found a few times. This chain joins TRBV5-6 and TRBJ2-7; D gene unclear. V was clipped by 7 bases and J by 5 bases, with 13 bases between them. This CDR3 region has 12 residues. Per the germline V gene, CDR1 is SGHDT and CDR2 is YYEEEE. CDR3 in DNA: TGTGCCAGCGCCCTAGTTTCCCACGAGCAGTACTTC. This sequence encodes CASALVSHEQYF.

The rearrangement links TRBV6-1 to TRBJ1-6; 7 nucleotides align to TRBD1. V lost 3 bases and J lost 4; bases outside the gene matches: 3. From germline, CDR1 is MNHNS and CDR2 SASEGT. The CDR3 is 15 residues long. CDR3 coding DNA: TGTGCCAGCAGTGAGGGGGACAGTTATAATTCACCCCTCCACTTT. It specifies CASSEGDSYNSPLHF.

J is TRBJ1-2 and V is TRBV15, with 7 bases lining up with TRBD1. After removal of 4 bases from V and 5 bases from J, the junction contained 13 bases not matched to a gene. The CDR3 sequence is 16 residues long. Germline CDR1 is LNHNV and CDR2 is YYDKDF (reference sequence). The CDR3 loop is CATSKTAEGARYGYTF. CDR3 DNA sequence: TGTGCCACCAGCAAAACCGCAGAGGGGGCGCGGTATGGCTACACCTTC.

This chain connects TRBV10-3 to TRBJ1-2; 9 nucleotides line up with TRBD1. With 2 bases clipped from V and 2 bases from J, the junction kept 0 bases outside the gene matches. The CDR3 loop spans 14 amino acids. The V gene's germline CDR1 is ENHRY and CDR2 SYGVKD. This CDR3 reads CAISEGQGNYGYTF. The CDR3 DNA reads TGTGCCATCAGTGAGGGACAGGGGAACTATGGCTACACCTTC.